Detailed here is one T cell receptor beta chain. Antigen: not known. The PCR ran on 60 Vbeta and 13 Jbeta primers. Here immunoSEQ multiplex PCR was the method, and the copy in TCRdb shows in-frame clones only, minus some. The table has 150,000 to 200,000 clones, about four fifths seen once. CDR1 and CDR2 (germline): LGHNA, YSLEER. The CDR3 has 14 residues. V lost 1 base and J lost 14, with 18 bases in between. This sample is part of a study of cytomegalovirus exposure and HLA in healthy donors. Across the study: As an earlier analysis found, 180 million or so T cells yielded about 100 million unique TCR beta sequences. Within the Caucasian-associated ancestry cluster were approximately 77% of the roughly 380 genotyped donors. Study-wide results and caveats: In terms of immune exposure information, only CMV serostatus was available. Trimming of TCR beta V- and J-genes showed a link, identified in a later analysis, to a missense DCLRE1C variant.

The sequence was collected from a male donor in good health and CMV-seronegative. The sequenced material came from PBMCs. The chain employs TRBV4-3 and TRBJ2-1, with D possibly matching TRBD2 (7 bases). The CDR3 DNA is TGCGCCAGCAGCCAAGTGGGGGCTAGCGGCCAGGAGTTCTTC. Translated: CASSQVGASGQEFF.